Detailed here is one T cell receptor (beta chain). This CDR3 is built from 15 residues. The germline gives CDR1 KGHDR, CDR2 SFDVKD. V was shortened by 3 bases and J by 5 bases, with 13 bases between the two germline ends. This entry is derived from a study of blood T cell repertoires in COVID-19. Study information: The study drew acute and convalescent COVID-19 samples from the United States, Italy and Spain. T cells, B-cell-depleted T cells, or PBMCs provided the cDNA or gDNA that served as material.

Authors' analysis steps: Estimation of nucleated cell counts was performed using reference gene primer amplification. Repertoires were generated with immunoSEQ multiplex PCR, while TCRdb's copy carries only in-frame clones and drops some. The V and J calls and the clone size are those of that table, but D and trimming were determined from the DNA. The table records tens of thousands of clones, approximately 77% of them present only once. This TCR was recovered from a human donor in a cohort sampled during active COVID-19. J is TRBJ1-5 and V is TRBV24-1, with D unresolved. The sequenced sample consisted of peripheral blood. The CDR3 reads CATSDRGNGDQPQHF. CDR3 in DNA: TGTGCCACCAGTGATCGGGGAAACGGGGATCAGCCCCAGCATTTT.